Below, 31 T cell receptor beta chains from the same sample are listed, as sequenced in a study of metastatic and nonmetastatic thyroid tumors. There were no patients who had received any treatment before thyroid surgery. With MiXCR, TCRdb reprocessed the PCR reads. The table has 15,000 or so clones, about 23% seen once; the top ten hold roughly 8%. Material for sequencing was tumor tissue. The receptors here all came from a female donor with papillary thyroid cancer or a benign thyroid nodule (not recorded which). Some clones in this sample may be carry-over from other donors' samples.

This sequence joins TRBV20-1 and TRBJ2-5; D may be TRBD1 (6 bases). The CDR3 runs to 14 residues. Per the germline V gene, CDR1 is DFQATT and CDR2 is SNEGSKA (reference sequence). V was cut by 6 bases and J by 4 bases, with 18 bases left in between. CDR3 sequence reads: CSARQGSAIETQYF. DNA of the CDR3: TGCAGTGCCCGGCAGGGGTCAGCTATAGAGACCCAGTACTTC.

Remarks on this clone: The junction and the germline gene differ at one end; a read error may be behind it. The V call is TRBV11-2, the J call TRBJ2-7; 8 nucleotides line up with TRBD2. The CDR3 totals 16 residues. The germline CDR1 and CDR2 sequences are SGHAT and FQNNGV. The CDR3 protein is CAISPPGRAGALEQYF. The CDR3 nucleotides read TGTGCCATCAGCCCCCCAGGCCGAGCGGGAGCCCTTGAGCAGTACTTC.

By proportion, this clone is medium-sized (0.01 to 0.1%). The chain has TRBV9 and TRBJ2-7; 13 bases align to TRBD2. The CDR3 loop spans 16 amino acids. CDR1 and CDR2 (germline): SGDLS, YYNGEE. Trimming removed 4 bases from V and 1 base from J; junction bases left unmatched: 5. The DNA of the CDR3 is TGTGCCAGCAGCCCAGGACTAGCGGGAGAGTCCTACGAGCAGTACTTC. It specifies CASSPGLAGESYEQYF.

This sequence joins TRBV9 and TRBJ1-1; 7 nucleotides match TRBD1. Germline CDR1 is SGDLS and CDR2 is YYNGEE. V dropped 0 bases and J dropped 0; count of bases not matched to a gene: 5. The CDR3 sequence is 16 residues long. CDR3 sequence reads: CASSVEPTGVNTEAFF. CDR3 DNA: TGTGCCAGCAGCGTAGAGCCTACAGGGGTGAACACTGAAGCTTTCTTT.

The table lists this clone with many counts. This same CDR3 is encoded by further DNA sequences in the sample. The chain combines TRBV20-1 with TRBJ2-2; a weak D match, TRBD2 (6 bases). This CDR3 contains 15 residues. Germline CDR1 reads DFQATT; CDR2 reads SNEGSKA (reference sequence). Here the CDR3 reads CSATGGDRNTGELFF. CDR3 nucleotides: TGCAGCGCAACCGGGGGAGACCGAAACACCGGGGAGCTGTTTTTT.

The CDR3 nucleotides read TGCGCCAGCAGCTTGGTAGCGGTGCTCATAGATACGCAGTATTTT. It encodes CASSLVAVLIDTQYF. The chain couples TRBV5-1 to TRBJ2-3, with a possible D match to TRBD2 (6 bases). Trimming removed 0 bases at V and 5 bases at J, with 13 bases between. The CDR3 runs 15 residues. Germline CDR1 and CDR2: SGHRS and YFSETQ.

J is TRBJ2-3 and V is TRBV4-3; D remains ambiguous. With 5 bases removed from V and 6 bases from J, the gap between germline ends came to 15 bases. Germline V CDR1 and CDR2: LGHNA, YSLEER. CDR3 length equals 14 residues. The CDR3 nucleotides are TGCGCCAGCAGCGAAAGACTCGCTAAGGATACGCAGTATTTT. This sequence encodes CASSERLAKDTQYF.

This clone was detected many times. This chain joins TRBV18 and TRBJ1-1, with a tentative D call TRBD1 (6 bases). Germline assignment: CDR1 KGHSH and CDR2 LQKENI. This CDR3 has 15 residues. The V end lost 1 base, the J end lost 6 bases, and 15 bases lay between the germline ends. Written as DNA, the CDR3 is TGTGCCAGCTCACCACAGGAGGGGGGTTTCGCTGAAGCTTTCTTT. This gives the protein CASSPQEGGFAEAFF.

The chain employs TRBV7-2 and TRBJ2-5; the D is unclear. Germline CDR1 is SGHTA and CDR2 is FQGNSA. CDR3 length: 15 residues. Trimming took off 3 bases at V and 2 bases at J, with 13 bases between the two ends. CDR3 sequence reads: CASSLVGTPQETQYF. The CDR3 DNA follows: TGTGCCAGCAGCTTGGTGGGTACTCCACAAGAGACCCAGTACTTC.

In its sample, this clone was seen many times. V and J are TRBV2 and TRBJ1-3; D possibly corresponds to TRBD1 (5 bases). In germline, CDR1 is SNHLY, CDR2 FYNNEI. This CDR3 spans 16 amino acids. V lost 4 bases, J lost 0 bases, and 13 bases lay in between. The CDR3 nucleotides read TGTGCCAGCAGTGCCCCCAGGGACTCCTCTGGAAACACCATATATTTT. Protein: CASSAPRDSSGNTIYF.

The J gene is TRBJ2-2, the V gene TRBV15; D unclear. Per the germline V gene, CDR1 is LNHNV and CDR2 is YYDKDF (reference sequence). This CDR3 comprises 13 residues. Trimming took off 0 bases at V and 3 bases at J, with 2 bases between the two ends. Written as DNA, the CDR3 is TGTGCCACCAGCAGAGACTACACCGGGGAGCTGTTTTTT. Its protein is CATSRDYTGELFF.

In its sample, this clone ranks as medium-sized. The rearrangement uses TRBV24-1 and TRBJ2-1, with D uncertain. The V gene lost 3 bases and the J gene lost 9 bases, with 8 bases spanning the gap. The germline CDR1 and CDR2 sequences are KGHDR and SFDVKD. The CDR3 is 12 residues long. The CDR3 DNA is TGTGCCACCAGTGATGCTTGGGGTGAGCAGTTCTTC. It specifies CATSDAWGEQFF.

The V call is TRBV19, the J call TRBJ2-1; D is ambiguous. V was cut by 8 bases and J by 0 bases, with 14 bases left in between. The CDR3 consists of 15 residues. CDR1 is LNHDA and CDR2 is SQIVND in the germline V gene (reference sequence). Here the CDR3 reads CASGTCACSYNEQFF. The CDR3 DNA is TGTGCCAGTGGCACGTGCGCGTGCTCCTACAATGAGCAGTTCTTC.

The rearrangement joins TRBV28 to TRBJ2-7; TRBD2 might be the D (5 bases). Germline assignment: CDR1 MDHEN and CDR2 SYDVKM. This CDR3 contains 12 residues. The DNA for the CDR3 is TGTGTCACTACGGCGGGTGGTCACGAGCAGTACTTC. It encodes CVTTAGGHEQYF.

This clone was recorded many times. The chain couples TRBV18 to TRBJ2-7; D remains ambiguous. Trimming removed 0 bases at V and 2 bases at J, with 2 bases between. Germline-derived CDR1 and CDR2 are KGHSH and LQKENI. The CDR3 covers 12 residues. CDR3 amino acids: CASSPPTYEQYF. The CDR3 coding sequence is TGTGCCAGCTCACCACCGACCTACGAGCAGTACTTC.

The chain carries TRBV5-1 and TRBJ2-3, with 7 bases aligning to TRBD2. CDR3 length: 16 amino acids. Germline values: CDR1 SGHRS, CDR2 YFSETQ. Trimming removed 0 bases from V and 5 bases from J; junction bases left unmatched: 9. For the CDR3, the DNA is TGCGCCAGCAGCTTGGTTTCGCGGGAGTGGGTAGATACGCAGTATTTT. It specifies CASSLVSREWVDTQYF.

This sequence joins TRBV7-8 and TRBJ1-1; no definite D call. CDR1 is SGHVS, CDR2 FQNEAQ, per germline. This CDR3 has 14 residues. V dropped 5 bases and J dropped 5 bases, with 15 bases sitting between them. As DNA, the CDR3 is TGTGCCAGCAGCCGGACGGATGTTAGGACTGAAGCTTTCTTT. It specifies CASSRTDVRTEAFF.

This clone was found many times. The rearrangement uses TRBV19 and TRBJ1-4; D unclear. The CDR3 is 12 residues long. Germline V lookup: CDR1 LNHDA, CDR2 SQIVND (reference sequence). Trimming took 3 bases from V and 15 from J, leaving 14 bases between them. CDR3: CASSIPAGPVFF. The DNA of the CDR3 is TGTGCCAGTAGTATCCCGGCCGGACCGGTGTTTTTT.

The chain combines TRBV28 with TRBJ1-1, with D possibly matching TRBD1 (5 bases). V lost 0 bases, J lost 1 base, and 12 bases lay in between. The CDR3 has 16 residues. Germline V CDR1 and CDR2: MDHEN, SYDVKM. The DNA for the CDR3 is TGTGCCAGCAGTTTATGGCCGGGACTGGGGAACACTGAAGCTTTCTTT. This translates into CASSLWPGLGNTEAFF. Looking up the rest from reference TRBV28 and TRBJ1-1 gives the full variable domain: DVKVTQSSRYLVKRTGEKVFLECVQDMDHENMFWYRQDPGLGLRLIYFSYDVKMKEKGDIPEGYSVSREKKERFSLILESASTNQTSMYLCASSLWPGLGNTEAFFGQGTRLTVV.

This clone was detected ten times or more. The J gene is TRBJ1-5, the V gene TRBV30; 9 bases are shared with TRBD1. In germline, CDR1 is GTSNPN, CDR2 SVGIG (reference sequence). CDR3 length: 14 amino acids. V lost 2 bases to trimming and J lost 4 bases; unmatched junction nucleotides: 3. The CDR3 is CAWSFGTGNQPQHF. The CDR3 bases are TGTGCCTGGAGTTTTGGGACAGGGAATCAGCCCCAGCATTTT. Drawing the rest from reference TRBV30 and TRBJ1-5, the complete variable domain is SQTIHQWPATLVQPVGSPLSLECTVEGTSNPNLYWYRQAAGRGLQLLFYSVGIGQISSEVPQNLSASRPQDRQFILSSKKLLLSDSGFYLCAWSFGTGNQPQHFGDGTRLSIL.

In this sample, this clone turned up many times. The chain is built from TRBV9 and TRBJ2-2; unclear D gene. Germline assignment: CDR1 SGDLS and CDR2 YYNGEE. Trimming took 0 bases from V and 4 from J, leaving 7 bases between them. The CDR3 runs to 14 residues. The CDR3: CASSVGGFTGELFF. CDR3 DNA sequence: TGTGCCAGCAGCGTAGGTGGGTTCACCGGGGAGCTGTTTTTT.

This clone was observed many times. The chain employs TRBV2 and TRBJ1-2; D gene uncertain. CDR1 is SNHLY and CDR2 is FYNNEI in the germline V gene. This CDR3 region has 14 residues. Between the trimmed V and J ends, which lost 1 base and 3 bases, there was a span of 9 bases. CDR3 coding DNA: TGTGCCAGCAGTGAAGGGGGTTGGGACTATGGCTACACCTTC. As protein: CASSEGGWDYGYTF. The full variable domain, its missing parts supplied by reference TRBV2 and TRBJ1-2, is EPEVTQTPSHQVTQMGQEVILRCVPISNHLYFYWYRQILGQKVEFLVSFYNNEISEKSEIFDDQFSVERPDGSNFTLKIRSTKLEDSAMYFCASSEGGWDYGYTFGSGTRLTVV.

This clone was observed a few times. CDR3 coding DNA: TGTGCCAGCAGCCAAGTTGTGGGCAAGGAGCAGTACTTC. Residues: CASSQVVGKEQYF. The chain employs TRBV3-1 and TRBJ2-7; D unclear. The ends were cut back, 1 base at V and 7 bases at J, with 11 bases in the middle. The CDR3 runs 13 residues. Germline CDR1 and CDR2: LGHDT and YNNKEL (reference sequence).

In its sample, this clone was seen once. V and J are TRBV20-1 and TRBJ2-7, with 7 bases lining up with TRBD1. There are 16 residues in the CDR3. From germline, CDR1 is DFQATT and CDR2 SNEGSKA (reference sequence). J lost 6 bases, V lost 4 bases, and 18 bases had no gene match. CDR3 protein: CSAILPWVQGKGEQYF. CDR3 bases: TGCAGTGCTATCCTCCCCTGGGTACAGGGGAAGGGCGAGCAGTACTTC.

In its sample, this clone ranks as medium-sized. The chain carries TRBV12-3 or TRBV12-4 and TRBJ1-5; perhaps TRBD1 as D (6 bases). This CDR3 is built from 15 residues. V was cut by 6 bases and J by 6 bases, with 18 bases left in between. The CDR3: CASRTGLGSAQPQHF. CDR3 DNA: TGTGCCAGCAGAACAGGGCTTGGTAGTGCTCAGCCCCAGCATTTT.

As to this clone: A much larger clone is a single base away; this may be a read error. Within the sample, other DNA sequences also encode this same CDR3. V and J are TRBV7-9 and TRBJ1-2; D unresolved. CDR1 is SEHNR, CDR2 FQNEAQ, per germline (reference sequence). The CDR3 contains 13 residues. CDR3: CASSPNTIDGYTF. The CDR3 DNA reads as TGCGCCAGCAGCCCAAACACGATTGATGGCTACACCTTC.

The rearrangement uses TRBV30 and TRBJ2-7, with unresolved D. Trimming cost V 1 base and J 2 bases, with 15 bases left between them. This CDR3 is built from 15 residues. Per the germline V gene, CDR1 is GTSNPN and CDR2 is SVGIG (reference sequence). The CDR3 coding sequence is TGTGCCTGGAGTGCCCTCCAGACAAGTACCTACGAGCAGTACTTC. Its translation is CAWSALQTSTYEQYF. The variable domain in full, completed from reference TRBV30 and TRBJ2-7, reads SQTIHQWPATLVQPVGSPLSLECTVEGTSNPNLYWYRQAAGRGLQLLFYSVGIGQISSEVPQNLSASRPQDRQFILSSKKLLLSDSGFYLCAWSALQTSTYEQYFGPGTRLTVT.

In its sample, this clone ranks as medium-sized. This sequence joins TRBV6-2 or TRBV6-3 and TRBJ2-3; a weak D match, TRBD2 (6 bases). Trimming pared 2 bases from V and 1 base from J, leaving 13 bases between. This CDR3 has 16 residues. The germline CDR1 and CDR2 sequences are MNHEY and SVGEGT. This chain's CDR3 is CASSYISGAGTDTQYF. DNA of the CDR3: TGTGCCAGCAGTTACATTAGCGGAGCCGGCACAGATACGCAGTATTTT.

This clone is termed medium-sized. The V gene is TRBV3-1, the J gene TRBJ2-3; a weak D match, TRBD1 (5 bases). This CDR3 spans 16 amino acids. V lost 1 base to trimming and J lost 6 bases, with 17 bases between them. Looked up from germline, CDR1 is LGHDT and CDR2 is YNNKEL (reference sequence). CDR3 sequence reads: CASSQGQGPLVDTQYF. The CDR3 DNA reads TGTGCCAGCAGCCAAGGGCAGGGCCCTTTGGTGGATACGCAGTATTTT.

This clone has at least ten counts. This chain connects TRBV20-1 to TRBJ2-3; 9 bases agree with TRBD2. The CDR3 runs 16 residues. Per the germline V gene, CDR1 is DFQATT and CDR2 is SNEGSKA (reference sequence). V gave up 3 bases and J gave up 3 bases; unmatched junction bases: 10. The CDR3 nucleotides read TGCAGTGCTAGGCCCCTAGCGGGGAGGAGGACAGATACGCAGTATTTT. This sequence encodes CSARPLAGRRTDTQYF.

By share, this clone ranks as medium-sized. This chain uses TRBV7-2 with TRBJ2-5, with D perhaps matching TRBD1 or TRBD2 (6 bases each). This CDR3 contains 18 residues. V was clipped by 1 base and J by 5 bases, with 23 bases between them. CDR1 is SGHTA, CDR2 FQGNSA, per germline. As DNA, the CDR3 is TGTGCCAGCAGCTTAGTAGGTGTAAGCGCCAAAGGGGGGGAGACCCAGTACTTC. Protein sequence: CASSLVGVSAKGGETQYF. Together with reference TRBV7-2 and TRBJ2-5, the CDR3 gives the full variable domain: GAGVSQSPSNKVTEKGKDVELRCDPISGHTALYWYRQSLGQGLEFLIYFQGNSAPDKSGLPSDRFSAERTGGSVSTLTIQRTQQEDSAVYLCASSLVGVSAKGGETQYFGPGTRLLVL.